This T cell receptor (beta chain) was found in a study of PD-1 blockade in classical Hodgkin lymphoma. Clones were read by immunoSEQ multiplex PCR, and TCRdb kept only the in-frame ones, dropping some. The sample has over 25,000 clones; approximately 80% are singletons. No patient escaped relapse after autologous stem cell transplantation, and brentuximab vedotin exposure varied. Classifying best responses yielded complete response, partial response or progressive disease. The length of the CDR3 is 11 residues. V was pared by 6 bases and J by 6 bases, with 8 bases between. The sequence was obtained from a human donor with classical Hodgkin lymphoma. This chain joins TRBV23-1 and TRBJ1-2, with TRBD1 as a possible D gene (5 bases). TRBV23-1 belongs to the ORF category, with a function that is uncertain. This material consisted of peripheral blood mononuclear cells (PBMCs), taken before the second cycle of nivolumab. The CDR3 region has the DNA TGCGCCAGCAGGGGACCTCATGGCTACACCTTC. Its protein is CASRGPHGYTF.